This TCR beta chain was observed in a study of cytomegalovirus exposure and HLA in healthy donors. Germline V gene lookup returns CDR1 MNHNS and CDR2 SASEGT. This CDR3 is 14 amino acids long. Trimming removed 4 bases from V and 3 bases from J, with 13 bases in between. Concerning this clone itself: The antigen is undetermined.

Findings and caveats of the study: Within an earlier analysis, most TCR beta V segments proved productive either about 87% or about 30% of the time. Later analysis suggested most CMV-associated TCR beta chains were HLA-restricted. TCR beta V- and J-gene trimming, according to a later analysis, was linked to a missense DCLRE1C variant. When the data were analyzed later, several of the most significant clusters appeared to be linked to common viral pathogens.

13 Jbeta primers and 60 Vbeta primers were used for the PCR. Using immunoSEQ multiplex PCR, the repertoire was profiled, and TCRdb retains in-frame clones only, with some absent. This table holds about 130,000 clones, over 70% found once. Specimen: PBMCs. The V and J genes are TRBV6-1 and TRBJ2-7; a possible D gene is TRBD1 (5 bases). This clonotype was sampled from a woman aged 55 to 70 in good health and CMV-seropositive. The CDR3 DNA sequence: TGTGCCAGCAGTGGTAGACAGTCAAGCTACGAGCAGTACTTC. This codes for CASSGRQSSYEQYF.